This TCR beta chain comes out of a study of blood T cell repertoires in COVID-19. Overall study: The origin of the acute and convalescent COVID-19 samples was the United States, Italy and Spain. PBMCs, B-cell-depleted T cells, or T cells provided the cDNA or gDNA that made up the material.

CDR3 length: 14 residues. CDR1 and CDR2 (germline): KGHSH, LQKENI. The ends were cut back, 2 bases at V and 3 bases at J, with 7 bases in the middle. This clone was seen only once. Per the study methods: How many nucleated cells were present was estimated from reference gene primer amplification. The assay was immunoSEQ multiplex PCR, and TCRdb's table has in-frame clones only and misses some. The V and J calls and clone size were taken over from that table, and D and trimming were inferred from the DNA. In the table there are around 50,000 clones, about 89% of which are singletons. The chain recombines TRBV18 with TRBJ2-2, with D hard to call. Input material: peripheral blood. This receptor was taken from a man in his sixties with active or convalescent COVID-19. CDR3 amino acids: CASSPISDTGELFF. CDR3 sequence (DNA): TGTGCCAGCTCACCAATCTCGGACACCGGGGAGCTGTTTTTT.